The T cell receptor beta chain under discussion was sequenced for a study of spatial heterogeneity in lung cancer. At the level of the study: Detected beta-chain sequences consistently exceeded alpha-chain sequences. Mean representation of each unique TCR and UMI combination in the raw reads exceeded eight occurrences.

This clonotype was seen a few times. The time point was: sample taken at primary tumor resection. Material for sequencing was whole RNA from tumor, nontumor lung or frozen PBMC, left unsorted. The donors were more than 70 patients with non-small cell lung cancer that was early-stage and untreated. Every individual TCR cDNA molecule carried its own unique molecular identifier, which allowed correction of PCR and sequencing errors. TCRdb independently ran MiXCR on the 5' RACE reads; one entry per CDR3 protein. Of 20,000 to 25,000 distinct CDR3 sequences listed, under 8% are singletons. The CDR3 totals 15 residues. Trimming cost V 0 bases and J 2 bases; bases outside gene matches: 7. Germline-derived CDR1 and CDR2 are DFQATT and SNEGSKA (reference sequence).

The rearrangement uses TRBV20-1 and TRBJ2-7; 7 bases align to TRBD1. This TCR came from a male donor with early-stage non-small cell lung cancer. The sequenced sample was PBMCs, obtained at surgery. The CDR3 DNA is TGCAGTGCTAGAGACCACCGGGACAGAACCTACGAGCAGTACTTC. It specifies CSARDHRDRTYEQYF.